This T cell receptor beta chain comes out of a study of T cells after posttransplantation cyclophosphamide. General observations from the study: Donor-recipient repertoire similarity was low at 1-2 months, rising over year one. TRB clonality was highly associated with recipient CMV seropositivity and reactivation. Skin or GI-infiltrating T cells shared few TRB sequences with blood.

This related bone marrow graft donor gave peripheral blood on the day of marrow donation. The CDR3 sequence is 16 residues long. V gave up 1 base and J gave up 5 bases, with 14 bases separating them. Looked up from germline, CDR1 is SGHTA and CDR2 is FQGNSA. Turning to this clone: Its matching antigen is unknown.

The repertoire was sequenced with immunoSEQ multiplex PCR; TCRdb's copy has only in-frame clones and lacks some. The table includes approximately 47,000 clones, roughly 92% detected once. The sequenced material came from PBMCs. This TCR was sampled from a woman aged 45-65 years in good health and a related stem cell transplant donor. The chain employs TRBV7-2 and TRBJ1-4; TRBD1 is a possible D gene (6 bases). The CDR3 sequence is CASSLGFGQGNEKLFF. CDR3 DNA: TGTGCCAGCAGCTTAGGCTTTGGGCAGGGGAATGAAAAACTGTTTTTT. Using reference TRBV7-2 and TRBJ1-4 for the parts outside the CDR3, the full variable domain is GAGVSQSPSNKVTEKGKDVELRCDPISGHTALYWYRQSLGQGLEFLIYFQGNSAPDKSGLPSDRFSAERTGGSVSTLTIQRTQQEDSAVYLCASSLGFGQGNEKLFFGSGTQLSVL.